The clone carrying this TCR beta chain was recorded once. What it binds is unknown. TCRdb's table, derived via immunoSEQ multiplex PCR, lists solely in-frame clones and lacks some. Seen here are 1.5 million to 2.5 million clones, less than 95% observed once, and the top ten hold 1% to 1.5%. Germline assignment: CDR1 MNHEY and CDR2 SVGAGI. Trimming took 6 bases from V and 3 from J, leaving 9 bases between them. This CDR3 region has 14 residues. The naive CD8 population came from CD45RO-negative cells selected for CCR7, without terminally differentiated effector memory CD45RA+ cells. The sample belongs to a study of shared clonotypes between healthy human individuals. As for the study in general: CD4 naive cells filled three plates per donor, CD4 memory three, CD8 naive two and CD8 memory one. Study-wide findings and caveats: Generally, estimated richness proved larger in naive subsets than it did in memory subsets.

The sequenced sample consisted of naive CD8+ T cells sorted from blood. The chain employs TRBV6-5 and TRBJ2-6, with D possibly TRBD1 on 6 matching bases. This TCR came from a man younger than 35 in good health. The CDR3 spells CASRQGLGANVLTF. DNA of the CDR3: TGTGCCAGCAGGCAGGGGCTTGGGGCCAACGTCCTGACTTTC.